This TCR beta chain emerged from a study of blood T cell repertoires in COVID-19. Per the germline V gene, CDR1 is LNHDA and CDR2 is SQIVND (reference sequence). The CDR3 loop spans 17 amino acids. V lost 3 bases to trimming and J lost 1 base; unmatched junction nucleotides: 8. Using immunoSEQ multiplex PCR, the repertoire was profiled, and TCRdb retains in-frame clones only, with some absent. The sample includes about 73,000 clones, roughly 87% seen only once; the top ten take around 9%. The rearrangement joins TRBV19 to TRBJ2-1, with 8 bases that match TRBD2. The TCR sequence derives from a man older than 75 with acute or convalescent COVID-19. Sequencing was done on a sample of peripheral blood. The DNA of the CDR3 is TGTGCCAGTAGTATCCGTTCTAGCGGGTATTCCTACAATGAGCAGTTCTTC. It encodes CASSIRSSGYSYNEQFF.